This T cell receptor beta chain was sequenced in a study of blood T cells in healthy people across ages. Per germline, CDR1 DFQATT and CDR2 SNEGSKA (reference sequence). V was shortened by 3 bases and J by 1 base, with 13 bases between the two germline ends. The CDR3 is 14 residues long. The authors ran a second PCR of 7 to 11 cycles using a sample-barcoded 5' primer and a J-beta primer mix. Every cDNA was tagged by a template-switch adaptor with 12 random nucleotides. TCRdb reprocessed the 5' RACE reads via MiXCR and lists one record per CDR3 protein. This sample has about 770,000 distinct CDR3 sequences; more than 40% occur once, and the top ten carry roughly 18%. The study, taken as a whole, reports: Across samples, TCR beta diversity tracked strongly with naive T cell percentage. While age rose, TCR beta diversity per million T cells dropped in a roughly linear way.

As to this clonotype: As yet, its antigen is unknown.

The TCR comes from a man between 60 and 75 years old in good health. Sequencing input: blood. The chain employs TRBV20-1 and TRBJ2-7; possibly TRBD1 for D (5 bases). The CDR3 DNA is TGCAGTGCTAGTTCAGGGTTGGCATCCTACGAGCAGTACTTC. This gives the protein CSASSGLASYEQYF.